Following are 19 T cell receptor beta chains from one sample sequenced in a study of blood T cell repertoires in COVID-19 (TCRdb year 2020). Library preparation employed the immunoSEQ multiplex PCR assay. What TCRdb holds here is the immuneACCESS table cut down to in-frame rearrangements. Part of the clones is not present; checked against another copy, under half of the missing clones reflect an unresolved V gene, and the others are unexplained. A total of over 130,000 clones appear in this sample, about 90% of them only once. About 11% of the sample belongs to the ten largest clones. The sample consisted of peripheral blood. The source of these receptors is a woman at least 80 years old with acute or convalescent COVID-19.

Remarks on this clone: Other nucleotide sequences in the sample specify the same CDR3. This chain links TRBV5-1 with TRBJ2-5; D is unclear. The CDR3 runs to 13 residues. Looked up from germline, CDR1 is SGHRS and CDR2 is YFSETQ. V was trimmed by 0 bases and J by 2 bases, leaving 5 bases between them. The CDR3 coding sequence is TGCGCCAGCAGCTTGGGACTTCAAGAGACCCAGTACTTC. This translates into CASSLGLQETQYF.

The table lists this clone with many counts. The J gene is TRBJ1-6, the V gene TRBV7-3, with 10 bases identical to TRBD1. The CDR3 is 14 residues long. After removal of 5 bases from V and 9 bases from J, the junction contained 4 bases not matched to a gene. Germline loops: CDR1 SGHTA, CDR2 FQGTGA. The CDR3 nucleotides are TGTGCCAGCAGCACGACAGGGGGCCGTTCACCCCTCCACTTT. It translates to CASSTTGGRSPLHF. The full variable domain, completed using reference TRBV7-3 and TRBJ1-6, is GAGVSQTPSNKVTEKGKYVELRCDPISGHTALYWYRQSLGQGPEFLIYFQGTGAADDSGLPNDRFFAVRPEGSVSTLKIQRTERGDSAVYLCASSTTGGRSPLHFGNGTRLTVT.

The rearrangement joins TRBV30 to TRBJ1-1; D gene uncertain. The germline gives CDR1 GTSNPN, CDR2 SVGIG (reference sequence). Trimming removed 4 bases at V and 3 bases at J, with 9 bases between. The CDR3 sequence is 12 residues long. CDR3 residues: CAWKRVDTEAFF. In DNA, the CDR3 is TGTGCCTGGAAAAGAGTGGACACTGAAGCTTTCTTT.

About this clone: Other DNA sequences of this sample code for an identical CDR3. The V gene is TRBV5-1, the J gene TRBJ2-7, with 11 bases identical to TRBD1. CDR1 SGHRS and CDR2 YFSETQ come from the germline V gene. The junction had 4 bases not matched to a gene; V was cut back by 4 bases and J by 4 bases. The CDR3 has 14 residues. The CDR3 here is CASSLGQGAYEQYF. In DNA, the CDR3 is TGCGCCAGCAGCCTCGGACAGGGGGCTTACGAGCAGTACTTC. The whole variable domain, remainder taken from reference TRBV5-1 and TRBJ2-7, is KAGVTQTPRYLIKTRGQQVTLSCSPISGHRSVSWYQQTPGQGLQFLFEYFSETQRNKGNFPGRFSGRQFSNSRSEMNVSTLELGDSALYLCASSLGQGAYEQYFGPGTRLTVT.

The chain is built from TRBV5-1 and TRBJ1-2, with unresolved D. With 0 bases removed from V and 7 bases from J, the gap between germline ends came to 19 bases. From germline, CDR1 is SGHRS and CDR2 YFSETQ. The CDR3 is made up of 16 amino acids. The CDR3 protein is CASSLAEEGGSAGYTF. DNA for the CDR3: TGCGCCAGCAGCTTGGCCGAGGAGGGTGGGTCGGCTGGCTACACCTTC.

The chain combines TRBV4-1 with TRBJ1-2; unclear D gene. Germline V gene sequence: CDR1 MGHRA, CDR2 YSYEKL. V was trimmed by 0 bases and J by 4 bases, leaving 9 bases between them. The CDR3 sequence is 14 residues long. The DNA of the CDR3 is TGCGCCAGCAGCCAAGAAAACAGCTTCTATGGCTACACCTTC. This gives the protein CASSQENSFYGYTF.

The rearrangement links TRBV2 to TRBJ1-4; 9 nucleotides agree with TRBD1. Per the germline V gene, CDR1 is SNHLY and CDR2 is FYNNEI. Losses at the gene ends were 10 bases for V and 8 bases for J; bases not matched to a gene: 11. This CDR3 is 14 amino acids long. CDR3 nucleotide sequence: TGTGCCACCGGCCAAGGGACAGGGCGAGAAAAACTGTTTTTT. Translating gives CATGQGTGREKLFF.

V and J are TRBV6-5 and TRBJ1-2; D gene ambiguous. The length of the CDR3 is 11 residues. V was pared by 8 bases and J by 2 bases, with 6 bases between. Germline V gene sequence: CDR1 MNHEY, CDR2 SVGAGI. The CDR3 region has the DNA TGTGCCAGCGCGGGAAACTATGGCTACACCTTC. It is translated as CASAGNYGYTF.

CDR3 nucleotide sequence: TGTGCCAGCAGCTTAAAGACAGGCCCTAACAATGAGCAGTTCTTC. This codes for CASSLKTGPNNEQFF. J is TRBJ2-1 and V is TRBV7-3; possibly TRBD1 for D (6 bases). Trimming shortened V by 1 base and J by 5 bases, and 12 bases separated the two germline ends. Looked up from germline, CDR1 is SGHTA and CDR2 is FQGTGA. CDR3 size: 15 residues.

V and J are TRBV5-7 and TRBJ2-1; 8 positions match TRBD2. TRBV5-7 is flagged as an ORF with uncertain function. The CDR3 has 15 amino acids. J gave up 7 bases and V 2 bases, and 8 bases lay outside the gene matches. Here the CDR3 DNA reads TGTGCCAGCAGCTTTTTGGCTAGCGGGTCGAATGAGCAGTTCTTC. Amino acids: CASSFLASGSNEQFF.

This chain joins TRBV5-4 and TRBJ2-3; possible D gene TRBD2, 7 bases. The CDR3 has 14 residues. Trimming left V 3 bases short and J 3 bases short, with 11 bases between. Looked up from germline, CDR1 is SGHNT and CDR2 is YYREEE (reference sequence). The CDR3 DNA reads TGTGCCAGCAGCTGGAGGGGGGGAACAGATACGCAGTATTTT. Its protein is CASSWRGGTDTQYF.

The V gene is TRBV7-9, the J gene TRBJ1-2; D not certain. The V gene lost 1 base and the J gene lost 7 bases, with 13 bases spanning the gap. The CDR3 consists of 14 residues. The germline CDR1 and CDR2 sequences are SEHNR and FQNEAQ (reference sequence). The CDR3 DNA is TGTGCCAGCAGCTTAGTGCAACGGGCGGGTGGCTACACCTTC. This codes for CASSLVQRAGGYTF.

The CDR3 nucleotides are TGTGCCAGCAGCTCGGACAGCTACAATGAGCAGTTCTTC. Residues: CASSSDSYNEQFF. The chain couples TRBV12-3 or TRBV12-4 to TRBJ2-1, with D possibly TRBD1 on 6 matching bases. V was shortened by 6 bases and J by 3 bases, with 9 bases between the two germline ends. This CDR3 is 13 amino acids long.

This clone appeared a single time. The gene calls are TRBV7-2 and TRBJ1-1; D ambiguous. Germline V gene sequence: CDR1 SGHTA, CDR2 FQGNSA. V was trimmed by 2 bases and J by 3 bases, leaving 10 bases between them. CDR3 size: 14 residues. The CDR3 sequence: CASSLIGGYTEAFF. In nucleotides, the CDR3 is TGTGCCAGCAGCTTAATAGGAGGCTACACTGAAGCTTTCTTT.

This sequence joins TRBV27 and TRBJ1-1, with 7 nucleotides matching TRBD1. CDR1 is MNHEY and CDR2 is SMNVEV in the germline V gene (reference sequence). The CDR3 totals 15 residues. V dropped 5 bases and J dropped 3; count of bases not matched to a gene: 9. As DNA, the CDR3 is TGTGCCAGCAGTCTACGGACAGGAGGGGACACTGAAGCTTTCTTT. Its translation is CASSLRTGGDTEAFF.

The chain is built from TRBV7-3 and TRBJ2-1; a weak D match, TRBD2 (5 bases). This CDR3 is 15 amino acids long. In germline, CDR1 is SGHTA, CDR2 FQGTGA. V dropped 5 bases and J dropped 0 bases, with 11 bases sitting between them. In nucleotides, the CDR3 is TGTGCCAGCAGCCCAAGCGGTAGCTCCTACAATGAGCAGTTCTTC. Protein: CASSPSGSSYNEQFF.

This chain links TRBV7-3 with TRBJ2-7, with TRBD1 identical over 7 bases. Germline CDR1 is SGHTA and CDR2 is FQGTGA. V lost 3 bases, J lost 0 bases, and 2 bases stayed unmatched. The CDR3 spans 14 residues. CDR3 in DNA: TGTGCCAGCAGCTTGGCAGGGGGCTCCTACGAGCAGTACTTC. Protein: CASSLAGGSYEQYF.

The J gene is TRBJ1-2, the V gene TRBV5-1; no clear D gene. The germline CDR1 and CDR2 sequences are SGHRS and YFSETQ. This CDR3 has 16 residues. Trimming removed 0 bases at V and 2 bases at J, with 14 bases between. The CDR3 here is CASSLEARQQNYGYTF. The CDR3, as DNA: TGCGCCAGCAGCTTGGAGGCCAGGCAACAAAACTATGGCTACACCTTC.

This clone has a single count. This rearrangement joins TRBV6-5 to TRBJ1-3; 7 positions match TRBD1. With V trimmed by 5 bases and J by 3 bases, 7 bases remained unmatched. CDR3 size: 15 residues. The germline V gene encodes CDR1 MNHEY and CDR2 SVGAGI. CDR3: CASSTIRGSGNTIYF. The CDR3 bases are TGTGCCAGCAGTACTATCAGGGGGAGTGGAAACACCATATATTTT.